The subject of this entry is one T cell receptor beta chain. Antigen: not known. Only in-frame clones appear in the TCRdb table, and some are missing; sequencing was by immunoSEQ multiplex PCR. The data contain 10,000 to 15,000 clones, roughly 88% of them seen just once; the ten biggest clones take up more than 0.4%. The data stem from a study of PD-1 blockade in classical Hodgkin lymphoma. Regarding the study as a whole: Causes of the repertoire differences remain undefined, possibly disease activity or prior therapy.

There was relapse after autologous stem cell transplantation in every patient, and there was variation in brentuximab vedotin exposure. From thawed PBMCs, CD4+ T cells were purified using magnetic negative selection. The CDR3 spans 13 residues. J gave up 6 bases and V 2 bases, and 3 bases lay outside the gene matches. CDR1 and CDR2 from the germline V gene are WNHNN and SYGVQD (reference sequence). The sequence derives from a human donor with classical Hodgkin lymphoma. The starting material was CD4+ T cells from blood, obtained at baseline. The rearrangement links TRBV10-1 to TRBJ2-7; TRBD1 matches at 8 bases. The CDR3: CASSETGGGEQYF. CDR3 nucleotide sequence: TGCGCCAGCAGTGAGACAGGGGGAGGCGAGCAGTACTTC.